This TCR beta chain appears in the sequencing data of a study of blood T cell repertoires in COVID-19. From germline, CDR1 is SGHDT and CDR2 YYEEEE. After removal of 5 bases from V and 3 bases from J, the junction contained 13 bases not matched to a gene. This CDR3 is built from 17 residues. Under the authors' procedure: Estimates of nucleated cell counts were drawn from the amplification of reference gene primers. The repertoire was sequenced with immunoSEQ multiplex PCR; TCRdb's copy has only in-frame clones and lacks some. V, J and clone size derive from that table, while D and trimming were established from the DNA sequence. Among 76,000 or so clones listed, over 75% were seen once.

Source material: peripheral blood. The receptor was isolated from a man in his fifties with acute or convalescent COVID-19. This chain uses TRBV5-6 with TRBJ1-5; 8 positions agree with TRBD1. The CDR3 spells CASSLGSGQAVNQPQHF. The CDR3 DNA sequence: TGTGCCAGCAGTCTAGGATCGGGACAGGCCGTCAATCAGCCCCAGCATTTT.